This T cell receptor beta chain appears in the sequencing data of a study of blood T cell repertoires in COVID-19. Study in general: The study drew acute and convalescent COVID-19 samples from the United States, Italy and Spain.

On this clone: It may be a read error: a sequence one base away is much more abundant. The same CDR3 can be traced to other DNA sequences in this sample.

Germline-derived CDR1 and CDR2 are ENHRY and SYGVKD. This CDR3 is 14 amino acids long. The V end lost 0 bases, the J end lost 1 base, and 6 bases lay between the germline ends. In the original workflow: From reference gene primer amplification, estimates of nucleated cell counts were derived. TCRdb's table, derived via immunoSEQ multiplex PCR, lists solely in-frame clones and lacks some. V and J calls and clone size are as listed in that table; D and trimming were resolved from the DNA. The sample lists 150,000 to 200,000 clones, roughly four fifths occurring once. This chain uses TRBV10-3 with TRBJ1-1; the D gene is possibly TRBD1 (5 bases). The source of this sequence is a man in his sixties with active or convalescent COVID-19. Sequencing used peripheral blood. The DNA of the CDR3 is TGTGCCATCAGTGAGTCGGGGCCGAACACTGAAGCTTTCTTT. Translated: CAISESGPNTEAFF.